This T cell receptor (beta chain) stems from a study of response to subunit inactivated influenza vaccine. TCRdb passed the RT-PCR reads through MiXCR, listing each CDR3 protein once. This sample has hundreds of thousands of distinct CDR3 sequences, with roughly 25% found just once. Per the germline V gene, CDR1 is LNHNV and CDR2 is YYDKDF (reference sequence). Trimming stripped 5 bases from V and 9 bases from J, with 17 bases between. This CDR3 is 14 amino acids long. This TCR derives from a man aged 45-60 years who received an inactivated influenza vaccine. The chain links TRBV15 to TRBJ2-1; perhaps D is TRBD1 or TRBD2 (5 bases each). The sample in question was CD4+ T cells sorted from PBMCs, obtained more than 4 days after vaccination. CDR3 sequence: CATSPTYTGTEQFF. The DNA of the CDR3 is TGTGCCACCAGCCCTACCTATACGGGGACTGAGCAGTTCTTC. The complete variable domain, with remaining parts taken from reference TRBV15 and TRBJ2-1, reads DAMVIQNPRYQVTQFGKPVTLSCSQTLNHNVMYWYQQKSSQAPKLLFHYYDKDFNNEADTPDNFQSRRPNTSFCFLDIRSPGLGDTAMYLCATSPTYTGTEQFFGPGTRLTVL.